This T cell receptor beta chain stems from a study of follicular helper T cells after annual influenza vaccination. Study-level information: Across the 2013-2014, 2014-2015 and 2015-2016 vaccination seasons, some subjects were resampled.

Noted time point: 2015-2016 season, pre-vaccination. No donor had influenza vaccine in the prior 6 months; all lived in the community. Overall study findings and caveats: ICOS+CD38+ cTfh clonality tracked population frequency, and its change tracked circulating plasmablast change.

As for this clone: What it recognizes is unknown.

Survey level resolution was used for TCRB sequencing. The assay was immunoSEQ multiplex PCR, and TCRdb's table has in-frame clones only and misses some. Of roughly 15,000 clones listed, 65% to 85% are singletons. The germline gives CDR1 SEHNR, CDR2 FQNEAQ (reference sequence). Deletions cut 7 bases from V and 2 bases from J, with 16 bases between. The CDR3 runs to 15 residues. The clonotype originates from an adult who received the influenza vaccine. Sequencing was performed on CXCR5- memory CD4+ T cells sorted from blood, taken on the day of influenza vaccination. The rearrangement uses TRBV7-9 and TRBJ2-3; a possible D gene is TRBD1 (5 bases). The DNA of the CDR3 is TGTGCCAGCAACTACATGGGGCGGCTCACAGATACGCAGTATTTT. This translates into CASNYMGRLTDTQYF.